These T cell receptor beta chains were read from a single sample in a study of blood T cell repertoires in COVID-19. The assay was immunoSEQ multiplex PCR, and TCRdb's table has in-frame clones only and misses some. Of about 56,000 clones listed, 80% to 85% are singletons. What was sequenced was peripheral blood. The source is a woman at least 80 years old with acute or convalescent COVID-19. Both conserved end residues are part of each CDR3. A D gene is named only where the DNA matches it firmly. A clone size is listed for some rows: how often the clone was seen (once, few, many), or a class if it is expanded.

abundance	v_gene	d_gene	j_gene	CDR3aa	CDR3nt
.	TRBV10-1	TRBD1	TRBJ2-3	CASSESGQGTDTQYF	TGCGCCAGCAGTGAGTCCGGACAGGGCACAGATACGCAGTATTTT
once	TRBV5-4	TRBD1	TRBJ2-2	CASSWQGAGELFF	TGTGCCAGCAGCTGGCAGGGGGCCGGGGAGCTGTTTTTT
.	TRBV7-9	TRBD1	TRBJ1-4	CASSSTDRVNEKLFF	TGTGCCAGCAGTTCTACAGACAGGGTGAATGAAAAACTGTTTTTT
.	TRBV3-1/TRBV3-2	.	TRBJ1-6	CASSSRGRNSPLHF	TGTGCCAGCAGCAGTCGGGGTCGTAATTCACCCCTCCACTTT
.	TRBV5-5	.	TRBJ1-5	CASSLGQAISNQPQHF	TGTGCCAGCAGCTTGGGTCAAGCTATTAGCAATCAGCCCCAGCATTTT
.	TRBV5-4	.	TRBJ1-2	CASSPRWTEFPVF	TGTGCCAGCAGCCCACGATGGACAGAGTTCCCGGTCTTC
once	TRBV3-1/TRBV3-2	.	TRBJ1-1	CASSPDGGTEAFF	TGTGCCAGCAGTCCTGACGGGGGCACTGAAGCTTTCTTT
few	TRBV4-1	TRBD1	TRBJ1-6	CASSHASVTGANSPLHF	TGCGCCAGCAGCCACGCCTCAGTGACAGGGGCCAATTCACCCCTCCACTTT
.	TRBV19	.	TRBJ2-3	CASSIGWADTQYF	TGTGCCAGTAGTATCGGGTGGGCAGATACGCAGTATTTT
.	TRBV7-6	.	TRBJ1-3	CASSLGSGSSGNTIYF	TGTGCCAGCAGCTTAGGGTCAGGCTCCTCTGGAAACACCATATATTTT
.	TRBV10-1	.	TRBJ2-7	CASSFRQDPSYEQYF	TGCGCCAGCAGCTTCCGACAGGATCCCTCCTACGAGCAGTACTTC
.	TRBV27	TRBD1	TRBJ1-2	CASSPLQGALGGYTF	TGTGCCAGCAGTCCGCTGCAGGGGGCGCTGGGGGGCTACACCTTC
.	TRBV5-1	TRBD1	TRBJ1-2	CASSFERTGNGYTF	TGCGCCAGCAGCTTCGAACGGACAGGGAATGGCTACACCTTC
once	TRBV5-1	TRBD1	TRBJ1-2	CASSPTDRDTGYTF	TGCGCCAGCAGCCCAACGGACAGGGATACTGGCTACACCTTC
.	TRBV19	.	TRBJ2-7	CASSITQLSYEQYF	TGTGCCAGTAGTATAACACAGCTATCCTACGAGCAGTACTTC
.	TRBV3-1/TRBV3-2	.	TRBJ1-1	CATNAQDRPNTEAFF	TGTGCCACGAACGCTCAGGACAGACCGAACACTGAAGCTTTCTTT
.	TRBV6-5	.	TRBJ1-1	CASSRGTEAFF	TGTGCCAGCTCCCGGGGGACTGAAGCTTTCTTT
few	TRBV7-9	.	TRBJ1-1	CASGRRDTEAFF	TGTGCCAGCGGGCGGAGGGACACTGAAGCTTTCTTT
few	TRBV28	TRBD1	TRBJ1-4	CASSGGPGTGGGTNEKLFF	TGTGCCAGCAGTGGCGGACCCGGGACAGGTGGCGGCACTAATGAAAAACTGTTTTTT
.	TRBV23-1	.	TRBJ1-3	CASSQQGFNGNTIYF	TGCGCCAGCAGTCAACAGGGGTTTAACGGAAACACCATATATTTT
.	TRBV6-5	TRBD1	TRBJ2-5	CASSPGTGGSETQYF	TGTGCCAGCAGCCCCGGGACAGGGGGATCAGAGACCCAGTACTTC
.	TRBV24-1	.	TRBJ1-4	CASQGATNEKLFF	TGTGCCTCCCAGGGTGCAACTAATGAAAAACTGTTTTTT
.	TRBV30	.	TRBJ1-6	CAGTDKSSYNSPLHF	TGTGCCGGGACGGACAAGAGCTCCTATAATTCACCCCTCCACTTT
.	TRBV10-1	.	TRBJ2-1	CASSESLSRSYNEQFF	TGCGCCAGCAGTGAGTCGTTGAGCCGATCCTACAATGAGCAGTTCTTC
.	TRBV5-1	.	TRBJ2-1	CASSFSPGKDNEQFF	TGCGCCAGCAGCTTTTCGCCAGGGAAGGACAATGAGCAGTTCTTC
.	TRBV7-9	.	TRBJ1-5	CASSLGPGMQPQHF	TGTGCCAGCAGCTTAGGTCCAGGGATGCAGCCCCAGCATTTT
.	TRBV27	.	TRBJ1-1	CASSLGGGYTEAFF	TGTGCCAGCAGTCTCGGGGGGGGCTACACTGAAGCTTTCTTT
few	TRBV11-3	.	TRBJ2-1	CASKGPGNEQFF	TGTGCAAGCAAGGGGCCGGGCAATGAGCAGTTCTTC
.	TRBV21-1	.	TRBJ2-7	CASRETWDEQYF	TGTGCCAGCAGGGAGACCTGGGACGAGCAGTACTTC
.	TRBV5-1	.	TRBJ2-7	CASSPDGGLPYEQYF	TGCGCCAGCAGCCCGGACGGGGGTCTACCCTACGAGCAGTACTTC
.	TRBV4-2	.	TRBJ1-2	CASSQVEGQAGYGYTF	TGTGCCAGCAGCCAAGTTGAAGGGCAGGCGGGCTATGGCTACACCTTC
.	TRBV6-5	.	TRBJ1-1	CASSYGTPNTEAFF	TGTGCCAGCAGTTACGGGACACCGAACACTGAAGCTTTCTTT
.	TRBV7-2	.	TRBJ2-3	CASSFTSYTDTQYF	TGTGCCAGCAGCTTTACTAGCTACACAGATACGCAGTATTTT
.	TRBV7-9	TRBD1	TRBJ1-2	CASGQVYGYTF	TGTGCCAGCGGACAGGTCTATGGCTACACCTTC
.	TRBV5-1	.	TRBJ2-7	CASSSTTVYHEQYF	TGCGCCAGCAGCTCGACGACAGTTTACCACGAGCAGTACTTC
.	TRBV27	.	TRBJ2-1	CASSAYRDYNEQFF	TGTGCCAGCAGTGCATACAGGGACTACAATGAGCAGTTCTTC
.	TRBV7-2	TRBD1	TRBJ1-2	CASSRDRDYGYTF	TGTGCCAGCAGCCGCGACAGGGACTATGGCTACACCTTC
.	TRBV19	.	TRBJ1-2	CASKESAGGYTF	TGTGCCAGTAAAGAGTCTGCCGGTGGCTACACCTTC
.	TRBV5-1	.	TRBJ2-5	CASSRSTGVQETQYF	TGCGCCAGCAGCCGCTCCACGGGGGTACAAGAGACCCAGTACTTC
.	TRBV5-5	TRBD1	TRBJ1-4	CASTRQGREKLFF	TGTGCCAGCACAAGACAGGGTAGGGAAAAACTGTTTTTT
.	TRBV5-1	.	TRBJ1-2	CASSSGGLNYGYTF	TGCGCCAGCAGCTCCGGGGGACTGAACTATGGCTACACCTTC
.	TRBV3-1/TRBV3-2	TRBD1	TRBJ1-2	CASSLGQGAHTF	TGTGCCAGCAGCCTCGGACAGGGGGCCCACACCTTC
.	TRBV24-1	.	TRBJ2-2	CATSSANTGELFF	TGTGCCACCAGTAGCGCGAACACCGGGGAGCTGTTTTTT
.	TRBV27	.	TRBJ2-1	CASRATSDPYNEQFF	TGTGCCAGCAGAGCAACTAGTGACCCCTACAATGAGCAGTTCTTC
.	TRBV2	TRBD1	TRBJ1-1	CASSPEQGARTEAFF	TGTGCCAGCAGTCCAGAACAGGGGGCGCGAACTGAAGCTTTCTTT
.	TRBV7-6	.	TRBJ2-7	CASSLEATGRYEQYF	TGTGCCAGCAGCCTCGAGGCCACAGGACGTTACGAGCAGTACTTC
.	TRBV4-1	TRBD1	TRBJ2-5	CASSSQGTGSETQYF	TGCGCCAGCAGCAGCCAAGGGACAGGGTCAGAGACCCAGTACTTC
.	TRBV29-1	.	TRBJ1-3	CSARTMEGGNTIYF	TGCAGCGCCCGGACGATGGAGGGTGGAAACACCATATATTTT
.	TRBV7-9	TRBD1	TRBJ1-2	CASTLTRGDYGYTF	TGTGCCAGCACCCTAACCAGGGGGGACTATGGCTACACCTTC
.	TRBV19	.	TRBJ1-5	CASSARYPPPGHKTRGSNQPQHF	TGTGCCAGTAGCGCCAGGTATCCCCCACCGGGACATAAAACGAGGGGTAGCAATCAGCCCCAGCATTTT